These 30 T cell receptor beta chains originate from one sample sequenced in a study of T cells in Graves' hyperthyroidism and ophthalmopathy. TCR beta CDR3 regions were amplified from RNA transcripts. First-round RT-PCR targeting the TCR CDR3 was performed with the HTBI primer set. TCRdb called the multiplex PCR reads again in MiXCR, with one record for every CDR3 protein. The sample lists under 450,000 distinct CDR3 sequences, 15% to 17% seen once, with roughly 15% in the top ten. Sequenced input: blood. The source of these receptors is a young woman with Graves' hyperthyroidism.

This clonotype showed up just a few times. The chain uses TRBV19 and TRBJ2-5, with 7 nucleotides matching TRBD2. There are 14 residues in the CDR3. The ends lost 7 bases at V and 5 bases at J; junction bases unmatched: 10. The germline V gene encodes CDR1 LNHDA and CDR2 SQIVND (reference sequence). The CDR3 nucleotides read TGTGCCAGTACAAGCGGGGCAGATGCGGAGACCCAGTACTTC. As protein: CASTSGADAETQYF.

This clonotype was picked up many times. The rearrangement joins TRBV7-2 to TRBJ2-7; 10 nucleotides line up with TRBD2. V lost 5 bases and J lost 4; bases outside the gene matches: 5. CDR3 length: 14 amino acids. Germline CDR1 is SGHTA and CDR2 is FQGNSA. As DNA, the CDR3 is TGTGCCAGCAGCGAACGGACTAGCGGATACGAGCAGTACTTC. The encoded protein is CASSERTSGYEQYF.

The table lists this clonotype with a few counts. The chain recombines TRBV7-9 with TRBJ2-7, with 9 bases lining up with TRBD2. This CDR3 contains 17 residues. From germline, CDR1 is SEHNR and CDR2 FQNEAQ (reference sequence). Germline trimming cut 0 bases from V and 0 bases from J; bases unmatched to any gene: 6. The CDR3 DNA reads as TGTGCCAGCAGCTTAGCCCCGACTAGCGGTATCTCCTACGAGCAGTACTTC. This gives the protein CASSLAPTSGISYEQYF.

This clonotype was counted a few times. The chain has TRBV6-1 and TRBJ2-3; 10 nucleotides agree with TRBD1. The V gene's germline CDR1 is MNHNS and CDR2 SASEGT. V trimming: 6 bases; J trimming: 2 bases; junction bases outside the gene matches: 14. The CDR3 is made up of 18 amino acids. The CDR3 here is CASSSGTGVVGVTDTQYF. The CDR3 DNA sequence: TGTGCCAGCAGCTCCGGGACAGGGGTTGTCGGAGTCACAGATACGCAGTATTTT.

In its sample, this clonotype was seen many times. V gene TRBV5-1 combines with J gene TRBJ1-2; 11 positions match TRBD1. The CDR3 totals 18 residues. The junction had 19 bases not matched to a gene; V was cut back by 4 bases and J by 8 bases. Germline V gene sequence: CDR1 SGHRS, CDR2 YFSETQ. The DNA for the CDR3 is TGCGCCAGCAGCCACCTACCGGGACAGGGGGATTCAGACCGCGGCTACACCTTC. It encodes CASSHLPGQGDSDRGYTF.

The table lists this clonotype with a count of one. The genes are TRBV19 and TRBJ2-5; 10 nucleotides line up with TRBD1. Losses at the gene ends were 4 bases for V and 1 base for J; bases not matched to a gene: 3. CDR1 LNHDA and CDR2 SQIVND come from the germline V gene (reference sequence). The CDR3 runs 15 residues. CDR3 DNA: TGTGCCAGTAGTAGCCGGGACAGGGGCCAAGAGACCCAGTACTTC. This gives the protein CASSSRDRGQETQYF.

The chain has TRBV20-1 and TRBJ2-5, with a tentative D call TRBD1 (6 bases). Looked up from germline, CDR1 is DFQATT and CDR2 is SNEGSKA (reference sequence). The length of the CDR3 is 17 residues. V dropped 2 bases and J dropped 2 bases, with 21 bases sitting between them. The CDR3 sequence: CSARSLMSNRAQETQYF. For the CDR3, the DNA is TGCAGTGCTAGATCCTTAATGTCCAACAGGGCACAAGAGACCCAGTACTTC.

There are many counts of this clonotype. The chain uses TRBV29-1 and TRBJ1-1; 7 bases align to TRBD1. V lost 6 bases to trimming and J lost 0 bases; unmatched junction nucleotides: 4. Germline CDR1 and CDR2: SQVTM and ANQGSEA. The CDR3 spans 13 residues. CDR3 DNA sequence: TGCAGCGTGAGGGGGCTGATGAACACTGAAGCTTTCTTT. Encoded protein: CSVRGLMNTEAFF. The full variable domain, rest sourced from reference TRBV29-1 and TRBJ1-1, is SAVISQKPSRDICQRGTSLTIQCQVDSQVTMMFWYRQQPGQSLTLIATANQGSEATYESGFVIDKFPISRPNLTFSTLTVSNMSPEDSSIYLCSVRGLMNTEAFFGQGTRLTVV.

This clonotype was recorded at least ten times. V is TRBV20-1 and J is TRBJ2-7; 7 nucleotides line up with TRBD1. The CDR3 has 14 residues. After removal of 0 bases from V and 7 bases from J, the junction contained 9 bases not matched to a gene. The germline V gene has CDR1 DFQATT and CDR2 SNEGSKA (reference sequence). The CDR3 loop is CSARDRGIGGEQYF. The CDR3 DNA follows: TGCAGTGCTAGAGACAGGGGGATAGGAGGAGAGCAGTACTTC.

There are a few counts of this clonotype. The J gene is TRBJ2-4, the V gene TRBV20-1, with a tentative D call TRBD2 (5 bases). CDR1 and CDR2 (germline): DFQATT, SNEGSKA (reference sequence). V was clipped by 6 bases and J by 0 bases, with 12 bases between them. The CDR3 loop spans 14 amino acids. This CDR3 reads CSALRDLAKNIQYF. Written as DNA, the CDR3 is TGCAGTGCCCTCCGGGATTTAGCCAAAAACATTCAGTACTTC.

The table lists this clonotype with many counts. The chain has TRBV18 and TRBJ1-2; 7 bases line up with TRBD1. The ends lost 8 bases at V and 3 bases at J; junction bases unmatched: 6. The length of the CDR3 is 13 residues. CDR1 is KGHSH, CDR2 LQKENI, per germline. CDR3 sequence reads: CASSPTGDYGYTF. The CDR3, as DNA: TGTGCCAGCAGCCCTACAGGGGACTATGGCTACACCTTC.

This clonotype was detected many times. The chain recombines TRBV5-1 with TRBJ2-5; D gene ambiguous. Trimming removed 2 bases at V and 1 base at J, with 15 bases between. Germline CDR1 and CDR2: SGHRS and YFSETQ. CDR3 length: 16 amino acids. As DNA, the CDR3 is TGCGCCAGCAGCTTACGACAAGGCACCCTCCAAGAGACCCAGTACTTC. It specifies CASSLRQGTLQETQYF.

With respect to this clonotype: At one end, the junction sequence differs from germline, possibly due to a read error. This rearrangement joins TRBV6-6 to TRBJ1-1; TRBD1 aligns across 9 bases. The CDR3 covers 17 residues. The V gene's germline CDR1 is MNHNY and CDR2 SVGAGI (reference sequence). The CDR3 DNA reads TGTGCCAGCAGTTACTCAATACAGGGGGCGCAGATCACTGAAGCTTCCTTT. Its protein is CASSYSIQGAQITEASF.

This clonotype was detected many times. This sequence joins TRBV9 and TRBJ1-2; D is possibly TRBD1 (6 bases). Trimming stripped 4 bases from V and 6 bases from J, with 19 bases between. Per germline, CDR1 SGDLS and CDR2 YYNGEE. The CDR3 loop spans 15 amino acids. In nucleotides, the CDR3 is TGTGCCAGCAGCTCAGAAGACGGGCAGGGGAATGGCTACACCTTC. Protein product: CASSSEDGQGNGYTF.

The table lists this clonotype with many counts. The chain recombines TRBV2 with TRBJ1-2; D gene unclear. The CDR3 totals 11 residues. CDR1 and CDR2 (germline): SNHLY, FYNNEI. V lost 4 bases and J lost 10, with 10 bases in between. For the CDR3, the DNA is TGTGCCAGCAGTGGTGGGGAGGTCTACACCTTC. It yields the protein CASSGGEVYTF.

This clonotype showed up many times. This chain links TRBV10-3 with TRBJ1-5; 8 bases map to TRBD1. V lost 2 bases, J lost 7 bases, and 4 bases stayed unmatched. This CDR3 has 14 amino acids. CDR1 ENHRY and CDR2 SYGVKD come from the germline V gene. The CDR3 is CAISEQTGGQPQHF. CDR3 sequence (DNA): TGTGCCATCAGTGAGCAAACAGGGGGACAGCCCCAGCATTTT.

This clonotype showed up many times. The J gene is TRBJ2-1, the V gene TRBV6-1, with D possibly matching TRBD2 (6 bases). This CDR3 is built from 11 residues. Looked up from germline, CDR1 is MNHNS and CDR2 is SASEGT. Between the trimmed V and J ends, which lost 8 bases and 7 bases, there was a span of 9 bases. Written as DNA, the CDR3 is TGTGCCAGCGGACGGGAGAATGAGCAGTTCTTC. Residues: CASGRENEQFF.

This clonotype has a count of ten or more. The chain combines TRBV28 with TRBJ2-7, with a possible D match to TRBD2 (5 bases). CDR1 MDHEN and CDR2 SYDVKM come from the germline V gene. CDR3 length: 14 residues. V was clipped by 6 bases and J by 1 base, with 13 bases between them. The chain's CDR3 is CASSRGGGSYEQYF. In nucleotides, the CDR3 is TGTGCCAGCAGCCGGGGTGGCGGATCCTACGAGCAGTACTTC.

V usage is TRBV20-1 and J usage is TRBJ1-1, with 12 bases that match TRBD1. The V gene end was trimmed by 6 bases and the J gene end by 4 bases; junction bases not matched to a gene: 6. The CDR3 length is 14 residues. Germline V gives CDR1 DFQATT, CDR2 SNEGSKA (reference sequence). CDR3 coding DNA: TGCAGTGCCTTGGGACAGGGGGCTATCACTGAAGCTTTCTTT. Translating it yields CSALGQGAITEAFF.

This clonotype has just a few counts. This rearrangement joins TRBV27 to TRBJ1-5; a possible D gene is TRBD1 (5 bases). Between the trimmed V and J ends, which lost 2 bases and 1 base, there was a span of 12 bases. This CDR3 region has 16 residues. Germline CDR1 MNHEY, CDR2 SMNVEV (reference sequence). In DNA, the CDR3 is TGTGCCAGCAGTTTAGGACGGGGCCTAAGCAATCAGCCCCAGCATTTT. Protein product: CASSLGRGLSNQPQHF.

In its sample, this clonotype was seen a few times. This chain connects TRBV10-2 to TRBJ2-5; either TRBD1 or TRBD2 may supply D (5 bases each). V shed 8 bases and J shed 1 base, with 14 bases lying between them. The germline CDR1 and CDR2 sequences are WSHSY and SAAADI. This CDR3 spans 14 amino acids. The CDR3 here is CASQGIGGQETQYF. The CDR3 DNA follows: TGCGCCAGCCAAGGGATTGGGGGCCAAGAGACCCAGTACTTC.

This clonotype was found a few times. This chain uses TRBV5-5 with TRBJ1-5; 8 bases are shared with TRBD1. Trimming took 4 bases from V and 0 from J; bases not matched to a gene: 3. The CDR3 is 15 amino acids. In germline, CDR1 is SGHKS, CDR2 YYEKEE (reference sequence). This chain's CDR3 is CASSRQGFSNQPQHF. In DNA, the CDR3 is TGTGCCAGCAGCAGACAGGGGTTTAGCAATCAGCCCCAGCATTTT.

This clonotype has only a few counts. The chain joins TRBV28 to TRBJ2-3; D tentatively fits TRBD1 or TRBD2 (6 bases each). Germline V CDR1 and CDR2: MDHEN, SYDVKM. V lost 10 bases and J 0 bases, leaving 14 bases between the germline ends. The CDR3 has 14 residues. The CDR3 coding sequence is TGTGCCATCGACATAGGGGGGAGCACAGATACGCAGTATTTT. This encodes CAIDIGGSTDTQYF. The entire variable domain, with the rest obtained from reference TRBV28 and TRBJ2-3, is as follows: DVKVTQSSRYLVKRTGEKVFLECVQDMDHENMFWYRQDPGLGLRLIYFSYDVKMKEKGDIPEGYSVSREKKERFSLILESASTNQTSMYLCAIDIGGSTDTQYFGPGTRLTVL.

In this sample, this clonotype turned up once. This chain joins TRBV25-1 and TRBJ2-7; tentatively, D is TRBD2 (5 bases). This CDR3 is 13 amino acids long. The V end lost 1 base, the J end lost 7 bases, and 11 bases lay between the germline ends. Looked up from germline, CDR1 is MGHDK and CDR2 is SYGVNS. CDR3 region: CASSEWAGLEQYF. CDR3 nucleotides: TGTGCCAGCAGTGAATGGGCGGGCCTTGAGCAGTACTTC.

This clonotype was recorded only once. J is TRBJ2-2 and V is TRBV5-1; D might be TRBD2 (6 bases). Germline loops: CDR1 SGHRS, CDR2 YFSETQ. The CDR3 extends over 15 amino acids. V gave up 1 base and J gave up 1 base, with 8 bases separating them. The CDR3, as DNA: TGCGCCAGCAGCTTGCACGGGAGGAACACCGGGGAGCTGTTTTTT. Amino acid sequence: CASSLHGRNTGELFF.

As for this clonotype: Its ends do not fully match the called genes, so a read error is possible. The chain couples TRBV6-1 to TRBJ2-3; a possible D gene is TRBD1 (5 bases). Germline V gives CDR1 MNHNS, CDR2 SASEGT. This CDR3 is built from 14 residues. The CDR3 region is CASSKGILTGTQYF. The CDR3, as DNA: TGTGCCAGCAGTAAGGGGATCCTCACAGGTACGCAGTATTTT.

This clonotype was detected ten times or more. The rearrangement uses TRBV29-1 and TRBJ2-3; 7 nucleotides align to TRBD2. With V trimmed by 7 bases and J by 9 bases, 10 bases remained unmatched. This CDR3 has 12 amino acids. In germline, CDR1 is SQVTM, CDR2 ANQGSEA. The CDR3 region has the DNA TGCAGCGCACGGCGGGAGTACAAGACGCAGTATTTT. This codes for CSARREYKTQYF.

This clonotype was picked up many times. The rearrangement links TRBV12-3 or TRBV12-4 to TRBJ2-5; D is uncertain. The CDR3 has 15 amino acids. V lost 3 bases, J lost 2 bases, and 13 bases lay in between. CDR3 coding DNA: TGTGCCAGCAGTTTTAACAGAGGTGGACAAGAGACCCAGTACTTC. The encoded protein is CASSFNRGGQETQYF.

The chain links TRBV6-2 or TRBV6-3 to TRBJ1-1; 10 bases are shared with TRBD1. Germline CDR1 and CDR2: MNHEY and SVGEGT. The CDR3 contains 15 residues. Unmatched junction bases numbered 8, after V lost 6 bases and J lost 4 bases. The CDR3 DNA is TGTGCCAGCAGGCCCTCGGACAGGGGGGGCACTGAAGCTTTCTTT. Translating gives CASRPSDRGGTEAFF.

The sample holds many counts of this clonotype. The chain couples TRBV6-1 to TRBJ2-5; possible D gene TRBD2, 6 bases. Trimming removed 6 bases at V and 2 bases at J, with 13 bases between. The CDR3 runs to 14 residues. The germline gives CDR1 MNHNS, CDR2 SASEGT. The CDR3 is CASSSEGIQETQYF. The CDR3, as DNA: TGTGCCAGCAGCTCGGAGGGGATACAAGAGACCCAGTACTTC.